Presented here are 9 T cell receptor beta chains from one specimen sequenced in a study of human T cells and chemical hapten exposure. TCRdb reprocessed the RACE reads with MiXCR, giving one entry per CDR3 protein. Of approximately 110,000 distinct CDR3 sequences in the sample, less than 40% were seen once. Time point meaning: patch test 3, about 24 weeks after DPC sensitization. This sample's treatment: therapeutic diphenylcyclopropenone sensitization with weekly scalp DPC. Sequenced here: whole blood, sampled in connection with sensitization to the hapten diphenylcyclopropenone (DPC). The receptors were gathered from a man between 40 and 49 years old with alopecia areata. Some clones in this sample may be carry-over from other donors' samples.

V gene TRBV18 combines with J gene TRBJ2-3; 10 positions agree with TRBD1. Trimming removed 3 bases from V and 3 bases from J; junction bases left unmatched: 3. Germline V CDR1 and CDR2: KGHSH, LQKENI. The CDR3 runs 15 residues. The CDR3 DNA is TGTGCCAGCTCACCTCGACAGGGGGCTACAGATACGCAGTATTTT. Amino acids: CASSPRQGATDTQYF.

A few counts support this clonotype. The rearrangement joins TRBV21-1 to TRBJ2-7; TRBD1 reflects the table's D call only, with no check against the DNA. TRBV21-1 is a pseudogene. The CDR3 is 15 amino acids. The CDR3 DNA follows: TGTGCCAGCACCCAAAACGACCGGGCGGATGACGAGCAGTACGTC. This codes for CASTQNDRADDEQYV.

V and J are TRBV12-3 or TRBV12-4 and TRBJ2-3; D remains unclear. CDR3 length equals 12 residues. The germline V and J ends were trimmed by 6 bases and 2 bases, with 6 bases remaining between them. The DNA for the CDR3 is TGTGCCAGCAGACTTTTCACAGATACGCAGTATTTT. Protein: CASRLFTDTQYF.

The J gene is TRBJ2-3, the V gene TRBV20-1; D call uncertain. Trimming removed 4 bases from V and 7 bases from J, with 15 bases in between. This CDR3 region has 13 residues. From germline, CDR1 is DFQATT and CDR2 SNEGSKA (reference sequence). The CDR3 DNA reads as TGCAGTGCTATTCGTGAGGACGCCCATACGCAGTATTTT. It encodes CSAIREDAHTQYF.

This clonotype was seen a handful of times. The chain links TRBV24-1 to TRBJ2-3; D not certain. Between the trimmed V and J ends, which lost 8 bases and 0 bases, there was a span of 8 bases. This CDR3 spans 13 amino acids. In germline, CDR1 is KGHDR, CDR2 SFDVKD. Here the CDR3 DNA reads TGTGCCACCAACGGAGACAGCACAGATACGCAGTATTTT. It yields the protein CATNGDSTDTQYF.

This clonotype was counted only a few times. The chain uses TRBV19 and TRBJ2-6; D not resolved. Germline-derived CDR1 and CDR2 are LNHDA and SQIVND (reference sequence). Trimming left V 3 bases short and J 0 bases short, with 6 bases between. The CDR3 has 15 amino acids. The DNA of the CDR3 is TGTGCCAGTAGTATTACCGGCTCTGGGGCCAACGTCCTGACTTTC. Translation: CASSITGSGANVLTF.

CDR3 nucleotide sequence: TGTGCCAGCAGTTCCCCTATTAGGTCAGATACGCAGTATTTT. Translating gives CASSSPIRSDTQYF. The rearrangement joins TRBV27 to TRBJ2-3; D gene uncertain. V was shortened by 4 bases and J by 4 bases, with 12 bases between the two germline ends. The germline gives CDR1 MNHEY, CDR2 SMNVEV (reference sequence). This CDR3 spans 14 amino acids.

This clonotype was detected only a few times. The rearrangement joins TRBV4-2 to TRBJ2-7, with D unclear. Trimming cost V 0 bases and J 4 bases, with 4 bases left between them. The CDR3 extends over 12 amino acids. In germline, CDR1 is LGHNA, CDR2 YNFKEQ. Here the CDR3 reads CASSQDGYEQYF. As DNA, the CDR3 is TGTGCCAGCAGCCAAGATGGGTACGAGCAGTACTTC.

The rearrangement joins TRBV5-1 to TRBJ2-7; D remains ambiguous. Germline CDR1 and CDR2: SGHRS and YFSETQ. The CDR3 has 15 residues. The V end was cut by 0 bases, the J end by 0 bases, with 10 bases between. DNA of the CDR3: TGCGCCAGCAGCTTGGACCGTCCGAGCTCCTACGAGCAGTACTTC. It codes for CASSLDRPSSYEQYF.